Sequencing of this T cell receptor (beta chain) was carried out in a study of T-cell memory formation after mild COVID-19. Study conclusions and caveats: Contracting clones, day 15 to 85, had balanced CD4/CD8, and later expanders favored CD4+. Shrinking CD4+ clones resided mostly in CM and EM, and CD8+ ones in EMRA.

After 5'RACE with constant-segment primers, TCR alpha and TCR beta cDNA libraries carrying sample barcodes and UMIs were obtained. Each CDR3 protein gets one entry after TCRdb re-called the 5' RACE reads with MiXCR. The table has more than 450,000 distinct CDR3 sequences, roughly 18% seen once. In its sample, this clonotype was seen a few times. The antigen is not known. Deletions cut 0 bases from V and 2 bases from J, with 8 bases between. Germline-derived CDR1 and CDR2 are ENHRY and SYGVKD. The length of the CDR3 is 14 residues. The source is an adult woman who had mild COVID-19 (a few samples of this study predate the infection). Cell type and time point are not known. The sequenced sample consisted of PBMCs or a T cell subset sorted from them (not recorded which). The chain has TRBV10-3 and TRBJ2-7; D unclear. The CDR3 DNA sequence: TGTGCCATCAGTGAGTCGGGCCGTCCCTACGAGCAGTACTTC. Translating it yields CAISESGRPYEQYF.